This T cell receptor beta chain was identified during a study of response to subunit inactivated influenza vaccine. Broader study findings: It was suggested by the authors that few new T cells are recruited by each seasonal influenza vaccination.

Worth noting for this clonotype: The antigen is not known.

The CDR3 totals 16 residues. Germline CDR1 reads SGHNT; CDR2 reads YYREEE (reference sequence). The V end was cut by 1 base, the J end by 4 bases, with 16 bases between. TCRdb reprocessed the RT-PCR reads with MiXCR, giving one entry per CDR3 protein. The data contain about 780,000 distinct CDR3 sequences, around 18% of them singletons. The clonotype originates from a man aged 45-65 years who received an inactivated influenza vaccine. The chain combines TRBV5-4 with TRBJ2-3; perhaps TRBD1 as D (6 bases). The sequenced sample was PBMCs from blood, obtained 5 days after vaccination. The CDR3: CASSLRPPGAADTQYF. CDR3 coding DNA: TGTGCCAGCAGCTTGAGGCCGCCAGGGGCGGCAGATACGCAGTATTTT.